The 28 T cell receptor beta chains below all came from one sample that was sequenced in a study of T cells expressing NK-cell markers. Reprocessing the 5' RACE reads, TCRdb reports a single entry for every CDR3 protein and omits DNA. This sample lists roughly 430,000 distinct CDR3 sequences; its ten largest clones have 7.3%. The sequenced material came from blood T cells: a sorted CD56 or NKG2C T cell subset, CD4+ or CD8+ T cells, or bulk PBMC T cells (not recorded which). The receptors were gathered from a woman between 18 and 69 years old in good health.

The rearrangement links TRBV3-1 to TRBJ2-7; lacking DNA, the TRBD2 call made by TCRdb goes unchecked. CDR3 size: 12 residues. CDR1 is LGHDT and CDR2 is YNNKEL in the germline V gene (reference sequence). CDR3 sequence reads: CASSRPSGEQYF.

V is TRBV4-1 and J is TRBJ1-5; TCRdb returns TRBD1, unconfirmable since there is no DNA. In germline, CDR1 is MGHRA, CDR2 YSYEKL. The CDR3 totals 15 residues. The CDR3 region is CASSQNEQGDQPQHF.

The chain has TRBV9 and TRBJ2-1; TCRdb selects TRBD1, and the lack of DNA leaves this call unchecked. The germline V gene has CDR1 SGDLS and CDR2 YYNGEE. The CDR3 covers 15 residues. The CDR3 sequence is CASSVVEGSYNEQFF.

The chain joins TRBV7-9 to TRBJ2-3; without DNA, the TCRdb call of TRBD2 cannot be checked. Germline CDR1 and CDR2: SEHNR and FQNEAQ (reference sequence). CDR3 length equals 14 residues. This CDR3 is CASSPRREADTQYF.

The CDR3 loop reads CSVESLTSTYNEQFF. J is TRBJ2-1 and V is TRBV29-1; TCRdb indicates TRBD2, and absent DNA this call remains unverified. The CDR3 consists of 15 residues. Germline V lookup: CDR1 SQVTM, CDR2 ANQGSEA.

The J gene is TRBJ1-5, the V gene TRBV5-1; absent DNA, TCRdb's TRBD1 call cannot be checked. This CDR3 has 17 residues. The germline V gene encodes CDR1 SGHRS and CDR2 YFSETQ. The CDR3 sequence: CASSPGQGGSLNQPQHF.

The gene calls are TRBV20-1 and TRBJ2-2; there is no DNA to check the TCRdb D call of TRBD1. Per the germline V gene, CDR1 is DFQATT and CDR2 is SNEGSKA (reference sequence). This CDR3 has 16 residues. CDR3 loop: CSARDRGAGADGELFF.

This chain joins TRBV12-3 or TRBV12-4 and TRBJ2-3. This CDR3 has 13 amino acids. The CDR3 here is CASTLASTDTQYF.

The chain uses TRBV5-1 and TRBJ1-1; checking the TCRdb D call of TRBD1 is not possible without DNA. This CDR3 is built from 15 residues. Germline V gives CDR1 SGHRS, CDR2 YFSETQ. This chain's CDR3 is CASSFNRGRNTEAFF.

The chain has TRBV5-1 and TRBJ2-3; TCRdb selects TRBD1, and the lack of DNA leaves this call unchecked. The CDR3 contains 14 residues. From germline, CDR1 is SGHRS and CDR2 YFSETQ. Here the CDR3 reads CASSLARGGNTQYF.

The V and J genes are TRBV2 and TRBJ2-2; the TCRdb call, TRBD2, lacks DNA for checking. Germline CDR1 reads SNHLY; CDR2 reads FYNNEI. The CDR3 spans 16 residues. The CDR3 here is CASSGSGGRNTGELFF.

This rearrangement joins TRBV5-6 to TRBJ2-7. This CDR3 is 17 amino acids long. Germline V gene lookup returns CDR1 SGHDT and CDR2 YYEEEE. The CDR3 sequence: CASSASSIGGRAYEQYF.

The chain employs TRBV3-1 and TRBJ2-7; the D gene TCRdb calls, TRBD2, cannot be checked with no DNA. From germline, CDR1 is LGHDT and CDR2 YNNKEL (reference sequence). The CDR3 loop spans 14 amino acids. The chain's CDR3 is CASSQDIGLYEQYF.

The CDR3 sequence: CASSDSPSSYNEQFF. The V and J genes are TRBV6-4 and TRBJ2-1. The CDR3 extends over 15 amino acids. The germline gives CDR1 MRHNA, CDR2 SNTAGT.

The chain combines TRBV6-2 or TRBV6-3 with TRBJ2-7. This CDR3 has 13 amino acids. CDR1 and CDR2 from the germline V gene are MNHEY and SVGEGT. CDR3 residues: CASSYTGSYEQYF.

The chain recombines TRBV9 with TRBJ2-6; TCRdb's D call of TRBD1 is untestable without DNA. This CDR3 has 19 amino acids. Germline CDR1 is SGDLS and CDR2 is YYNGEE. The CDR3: CASSPSNRDRLSGANVLTF.

The CDR3 sequence is CAIPGENTGELFF. V and J are TRBV7-9 and TRBJ2-2; as DNA is missing, the TRBD1 call by TCRdb cannot be tested. The CDR3 totals 13 residues. CDR1 and CDR2 (germline): SEHNR, FQNEAQ (reference sequence).

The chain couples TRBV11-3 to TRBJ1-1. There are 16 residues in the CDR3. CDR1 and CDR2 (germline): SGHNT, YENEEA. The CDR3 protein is CASSLGGSPTNTEAFF.

CDR3 protein: CASSLETSGRYGDTQYF. This chain joins TRBV5-1 and TRBJ2-3; the TRBD2 assignment by TCRdb is unverifiable without DNA. The CDR3 has 17 residues. CDR1 is SGHRS and CDR2 is YFSETQ in the germline V gene.

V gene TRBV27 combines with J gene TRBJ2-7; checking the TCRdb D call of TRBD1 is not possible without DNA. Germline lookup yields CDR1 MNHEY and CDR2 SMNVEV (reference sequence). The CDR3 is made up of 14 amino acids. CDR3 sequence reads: CASSPGDRTYEQYF.

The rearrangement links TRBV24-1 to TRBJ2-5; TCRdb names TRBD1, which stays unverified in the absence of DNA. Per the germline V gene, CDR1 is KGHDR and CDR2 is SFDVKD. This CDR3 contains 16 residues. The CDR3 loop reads CATSAPLGRGQETQYF.

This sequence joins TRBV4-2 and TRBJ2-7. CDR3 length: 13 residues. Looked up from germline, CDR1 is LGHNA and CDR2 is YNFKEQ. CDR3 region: CASSQDYSYEQYF.

The CDR3 loop reads CATRGDGHNEQFF. The chain carries TRBV12-3 or TRBV12-4 and TRBJ2-1; without DNA, the TCRdb call of TRBD1 cannot be checked. This CDR3 has 13 amino acids.

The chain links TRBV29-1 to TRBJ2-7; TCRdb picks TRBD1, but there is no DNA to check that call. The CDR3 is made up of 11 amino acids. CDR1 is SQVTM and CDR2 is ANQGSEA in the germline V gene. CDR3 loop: CSGTLGDEQYF.

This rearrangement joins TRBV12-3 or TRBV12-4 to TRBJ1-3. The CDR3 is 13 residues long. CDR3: CASTQGSGNTIYF.

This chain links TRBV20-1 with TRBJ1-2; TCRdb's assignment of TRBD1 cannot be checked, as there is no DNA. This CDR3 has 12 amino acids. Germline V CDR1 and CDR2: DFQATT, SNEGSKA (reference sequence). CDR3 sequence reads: CSASGTPYGYTF.

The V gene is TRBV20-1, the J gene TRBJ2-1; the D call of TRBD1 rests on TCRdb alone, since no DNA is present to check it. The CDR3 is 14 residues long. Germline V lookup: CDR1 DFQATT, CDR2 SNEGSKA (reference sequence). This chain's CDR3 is CSARNPYRVNEQFF.

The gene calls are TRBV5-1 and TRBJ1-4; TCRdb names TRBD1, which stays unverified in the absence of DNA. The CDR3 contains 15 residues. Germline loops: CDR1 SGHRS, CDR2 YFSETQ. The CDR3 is CASSVTGGTNEKLFF.